The rows below give T cell receptor beta chains drawn from one sample of a study of shared clonotypes between healthy human individuals. Libraries were prepared by immunoSEQ multiplex PCR; TCRdb keeps only in-frame clonotypes and omits some of them. The sample has about 690,000 clones, less than 95% seen once. The specimen was memory CD8+ T cells from PBMCs. Receptors were obtained from a young man in good health. Some clones in this sample may be carry-over from other donors' samples. Each CDR3 is given with its conserved first and last residue. A D gene is named only where the DNA matches it firmly. Part of the rows lack a size; the others show once, few, many or a class for expanded clones.

CDR3: CASSLWAENQPQHF; DNA: TGTGCCAGCAGCTTGTGGGCAGAGAATCAGCCCCAGCATTTT; D: NA; size: NA; V: TRBV5-4; J: TRBJ1-5
CDR3: CASSPLGGLGANTGELFF; DNA: TGTGCCAGCAGCCCCCTGGGGGGGCTGGGCGCGAACACCGGGGAGCTGTTTTTT; D: NA; size: NA; V: TRBV5-6; J: TRBJ2-2
CDR3: CASSLGSGNTIYF; DNA: TGTGCCAGCAGCTTAGGCTCTGGAAACACCATATATTTT; D: NA; size: NA; V: TRBV13; J: TRBJ1-3
CDR3: CASSQDLSWGYNEQFF; DNA: TGTGCCAGCAGCCAAGATCTGTCTTGGGGCTACAATGAGCAGTTCTTC; D: NA; size: NA; V: TRBV4-2; J: TRBJ2-1
CDR3: CASSLTPGLASHEQFF; DNA: TGTGCCAGCAGCTTAACCCCGGGACTAGCGTCCCATGAGCAGTTCTTC; D: TRBD2; size: NA; V: TRBV7-3; J: TRBJ2-1
CDR3: CASSLSVGRGGEQYF; DNA: TGTGCCAGCAGTTTATCGGTAGGCAGGGGGGGCGAGCAGTACTTC; D: NA; size: once; V: TRBV27; J: TRBJ2-7
CDR3: CSVETPQLFYGYTF; DNA: TGCAGCGTTGAAACCCCACAGCTCTTCTATGGCTACACCTTC; D: NA; size: NA; V: TRBV29-1; J: TRBJ1-2
CDR3: CASSLRQGGNQPQHF; DNA: TGTGCCAGCAGTTTGAGACAGGGGGGCAATCAGCCCCAGCATTTT; D: TRBD1; size: NA; V: TRBV6-5; J: TRBJ1-5
CDR3: CASRQEEAGNTIYF; DNA: TGTGCCAGTAGGCAGGAGGAGGCAGGAAACACCATATATTTT; D: NA; size: NA; V: TRBV19; J: TRBJ1-3
CDR3: CASTEGQNPYEQYF; DNA: TGTGCCAGCACGGAAGGCCAGAACCCCTACGAGCAGTACTTC; D: NA; size: once; V: TRBV2; J: TRBJ2-7
CDR3: CASSLWDSYGYTF; DNA: TGCGCCAGCAGCCTATGGGACAGCTATGGCTACACCTTC; D: TRBD1; size: NA; V: TRBV23-1; J: TRBJ1-2
CDR3: CASSYDSDYEQYF; DNA: TGTGCCAGCAGCTACGACAGCGACTACGAGCAGTACTTC; D: NA; size: NA; V: TRBV5-6; J: TRBJ2-7
CDR3: CASSPSAGDLDNEQFF; DNA: TGTGCCAGCAGTCCCTCCGCGGGGGACCTCGACAATGAGCAGTTCTTC; D: TRBD2; size: NA; V: TRBV27; J: TRBJ2-1
CDR3: CAISAYRGRGETQYF; DNA: TGTGCCATCAGTGCATACAGGGGGCGCGGTGAGACCCAGTACTTC; D: TRBD1; size: NA; V: TRBV10-3; J: TRBJ2-5
CDR3: CASSPSRAPLHEQYF; DNA: TGCGCCAGCAGCCCGTCTAGGGCACCTTTGCACGAGCAGTACTTC; D: NA; size: NA; V: TRBV5-1; J: TRBJ2-7
CDR3: CASSTPTGSSYNEQFF; DNA: TGTGCCAGCAGCACCCCTACTGGGAGCTCCTACAATGAGCAGTTCTTC; D: NA; size: NA; V: TRBV13; J: TRBJ2-1
CDR3: CASSQVYSRNTIYF; DNA: TGTGCCAGCAGCCAAGTTTACAGTAGAAACACCATATATTTT; D: NA; size: NA; V: TRBV4-2; J: TRBJ1-3
CDR3: CASSEAGTTDTQYF; DNA: TGTGCCAGCAGTGAGGCGGGCACCACAGATACGCAGTATTTT; D: NA; size: NA; V: TRBV9; J: TRBJ2-3
CDR3: CASSGRGSTDTQYF; DNA: TGTGCCAGTAGTGGGAGGGGTAGCACAGATACGCAGTATTTT; D: TRBD2; size: NA; V: TRBV19; J: TRBJ2-3
CDR3: CASTLHQRVYNEQFF; DNA: TGTGCCAGCACCCTCCACCAGCGGGTATACAATGAGCAGTTCTTC; D: NA; size: NA; V: TRBV7-8; J: TRBJ2-1